This T cell receptor (beta chain) was sequenced for a study of OX40 agonist ivuxolimab in advanced cancers. Sequenced by immunoSEQ multiplex PCR; TCRdb stores in-frame clones only, minus some. This sample carries some 61,000 clones, 90% of them seen once, and the ten largest clones take roughly 4.4%. Germline V gene data show CDR1 as MDHEN and CDR2 as SYDVKM. CDR3 length equals 12 residues. Deletions cut 4 bases from V and 4 bases from J, with 8 bases between. This clonotype was obtained from an adult with an advanced solid tumor such as melanoma, head and neck, liver or kidney cancer. The source material was CD4+ or CD8+ T cells sorted from blood, sampled in a trial of the OX40 agonist ivuxolimab. The rearrangement links TRBV28 to TRBJ2-7; D is undetermined. Here the CDR3 DNA reads TGTGCCAGCAGTTCAACCTGGTACGAGCAGTACTTC. Translated: CASSSTWYEQYF. Supplemented by reference TRBV28 and TRBJ2-7, the full variable domain reads DVKVTQSSRYLVKRTGEKVFLECVQDMDHENMFWYRQDPGLGLRLIYFSYDVKMKEKGDIPEGYSVSREKKERFSLILESASTNQTSMYLCASSSTWYEQYFGPGTRLTVT.